This TCR beta chain was obtained from a study of blood T cell repertoires in COVID-19. Repertoires were generated with immunoSEQ multiplex PCR, while TCRdb's copy carries only in-frame clones and drops some. This sample has approximately 200,000 clones, with 80% to 90% found just once. The CDR3 length is 15 residues. Germline V gives CDR1 LNHDA, CDR2 SQIVND (reference sequence). Unmatched junction bases numbered 6, after V lost 5 bases and J lost 1 base. The gene calls are TRBV19 and TRBJ2-5, with 8 bases aligning to TRBD1. Sequencing was done on a sample of peripheral blood. This receptor was obtained from a man aged 35 to 55 with acute or convalescent COVID-19. CDR3 sequence: CASSWPGQGQETQYF. The CDR3 region has the DNA TGTGCCAGTAGTTGGCCCGGACAGGGCCAAGAGACCCAGTACTTC.